The 21 T cell receptor beta chains below come from one sample, sequenced in a study of OX40 agonist ivuxolimab in advanced cancers. The library was produced with the immunoSEQ multiplex PCR assay. TCRdb took over this immuneACCESS table, retaining in-frame rearrangements with V and J assigned. Such tables are incomplete; in checked studies, under half of the missing clones stem from an unresolved V gene, and the remainder is unexplained. The sample data list around 20,000 clones, and 84% of these were observed just once. Under 35% of the sample lies in the top ten. This material consisted of CD4+ or CD8+ T cells sorted from blood, taken in a trial of the OX40 agonist ivuxolimab. Every receptor here comes from an adult with an advanced solid tumor such as melanoma, head and neck, liver or kidney cancer.

The chain carries TRBV30 and TRBJ2-5, with 12 bases matching TRBD2. There are 14 residues in the CDR3. Germline trimming cut 7 bases from V and 0 bases from J; bases unmatched to any gene: 3. Germline V gives CDR1 GTSNPN, CDR2 SVGIG (reference sequence). CDR3 residues: CALGLAGYQETQYF. In DNA form, the CDR3 reads TGTGCCTTGGGACTAGCGGGTTACCAAGAGACCCAGTACTTC.

This clone was recorded only once. V gene TRBV15 combines with J gene TRBJ1-5; D unclear. Germline V gives CDR1 LNHNV, CDR2 YYDKDF (reference sequence). The CDR3 totals 12 residues. V lost 5 bases to trimming and J lost 2 bases, with 4 bases between them. The CDR3 spells CATSLGNQPQHF. The DNA of the CDR3 is TGTGCCACCAGCCTCGGCAATCAGCCCCAGCATTTT.

This clone was detected only a few times. The CDR3 coding sequence is TGTGCCAGCAGCGTAGAGGCAGGGAATCAGCCCCAGCATTTT. This encodes CASSVEAGNQPQHF. The chain recombines TRBV9 with TRBJ1-5, with D perhaps TRBD1 (5 bases). Germline V gene lookup returns CDR1 SGDLS and CDR2 YYNGEE. The CDR3 covers 14 residues. The V and J ends lost 0 bases and 4 bases respectively, with 8 bases between them.

This chain uses TRBV5-6 with TRBJ1-1; D is possibly TRBD1 (5 bases). Trimming took 1 base from V and 1 from J, leaving 11 bases between them. The CDR3 totals 15 residues. Looked up from germline, CDR1 is SGHDT and CDR2 is YYEEEE. The CDR3 sequence is CASSLSDRGNTEAFF. DNA for the CDR3: TGTGCCAGCAGCTTGTCCGACAGAGGGAACACTGAAGCTTTCTTT. Based on the CDR3 plus reference TRBV5-6 and TRBJ1-1, the full variable domain is DAGVTQSPTHLIKTRGQQVTLRCSPKSGHDTVSWYQQALGQGPQFIFQYYEEEERQRGNFPDRFSGHQFPNYSSELNVNALLLGDSALYLCASSLSDRGNTEAFFGQGTRLTVV.

V and J are TRBV10-3 and TRBJ2-7; TRBD2 aligns across 10 bases. There are 15 residues in the CDR3. CDR1 ENHRY and CDR2 SYGVKD come from the germline V gene. V shed 11 bases and J 3 bases; nucleotides not matched to a gene: 13. The CDR3 region has the DNA TGTGCCTCAAACCCTGGCCTAGCGGGAGTCTACGAGCAGTACTTC. It is translated as CASNPGLAGVYEQYF.

The V and J genes are TRBV9 and TRBJ2-1, with D hard to call. Trimming took off 0 bases at V and 9 bases at J, with 13 bases between the two ends. The CDR3 loop spans 14 amino acids. The germline V gene encodes CDR1 SGDLS and CDR2 YYNGEE. The CDR3 loop reads CASSVDPTLVEQFF. In nucleotides, the CDR3 is TGTGCCAGCAGCGTAGACCCTACCTTGGTTGAGCAGTTCTTC.

This rearrangement joins TRBV19 to TRBJ1-1; D is unclear. V lost 7 bases and J 0 bases, leaving 12 bases between the germline ends. Germline CDR1 and CDR2: LNHDA and SQIVND (reference sequence). CDR3 size: 14 residues. This CDR3 is CASTGGRLNTEAFF. CDR3 nucleotides: TGTGCCAGTACGGGAGGTCGGTTGAACACTGAAGCTTTCTTT. The full variable domain, completed using reference TRBV19 and TRBJ1-1, is DGGITQSPKYLFRKEGQNVTLSCEQNLNHDAMYWYRQDPGQGLRLIYYSQIVNDFQKGDIAEGYSVSREKKESFPLTVTSAQKNPTAFYLCASTGGRLNTEAFFGQGTRLTVV.

V is TRBV2 and J is TRBJ2-3, with unresolved D. The V and J ends lost 7 bases and 4 bases respectively, with 15 bases between them. The V gene's germline CDR1 is SNHLY and CDR2 FYNNEI. CDR3 size: 14 residues. In DNA, the CDR3 is TGTGCCAGCACACCGGGCGGCGGCTCAGATACGCAGTATTTT. Residues: CASTPGGGSDTQYF.

The V call is TRBV18, the J call TRBJ2-1, with 10 bases aligning to TRBD2. This CDR3 is 16 amino acids long. The germline V gene has CDR1 KGHSH and CDR2 LQKENI. V lost 3 bases, J lost 2 bases, and 4 bases stayed unmatched. The CDR3 loop reads CASSPRTSGTYNEQFF. The DNA for the CDR3 is TGTGCCAGCTCACCCCGGACTAGCGGAACCTACAATGAGCAGTTCTTC.

This clone was seen a single time. The chain carries TRBV30 and TRBJ2-2; a weak D match, TRBD1 (6 bases). Germline V gives CDR1 GTSNPN, CDR2 SVGIG (reference sequence). The V gene lost 2 bases and the J gene lost 0 bases, with 13 bases spanning the gap. The CDR3 consists of 16 residues. The CDR3 DNA is TGTGCCTGGAGTACACAGGGATTATCGAACACCGGGGAGCTGTTTTTT. This codes for CAWSTQGLSNTGELFF.

The CDR3 sequence is CSVETGGEQYF. The CDR3 DNA reads TGCAGCGTTGAGACAGGAGGCGAGCAGTACTTC. The genes are TRBV29-1 and TRBJ2-7; maybe TRBD1 (6 bases). This CDR3 is 11 amino acids long. V was pared by 3 bases and J by 6 bases, with 9 bases between. Germline V gene lookup returns CDR1 SQVTM and CDR2 ANQGSEA.

This clone was counted between two and nine times. The CDR3 region is CASRAAYLGYEQYF. The CDR3 coding sequence is TGTGCCAGCAGGGCAGCGTACCTGGGCTACGAGCAGTACTTC. The chain uses TRBV6-5 and TRBJ2-7; no definite D call. This CDR3 contains 14 residues. V was pared by 6 bases and J by 3 bases, with 15 bases between. Germline CDR1 and CDR2: MNHEY and SVGAGI.

The gene calls are TRBV27 and TRBJ2-2; TRBD1 might be the D (5 bases). Trimming took off 11 bases at V and 1 base at J, with 11 bases between the two ends. The CDR3 length is 13 residues. Per the germline V gene, CDR1 is MNHEY and CDR2 is SMNVEV (reference sequence). CDR3 bases: TGTGCCGTTCTCGGACAGAACACCGGGGAGCTGTTTTTT. Its protein is CAVLGQNTGELFF.

The chain joins TRBV5-5 to TRBJ1-2; 8 positions agree with TRBD1. The germline V gene encodes CDR1 SGHKS and CDR2 YYEKEE (reference sequence). The J segment lost 5 bases and the V segment lost 0 bases, leaving 3 bases of the junction unmatched. The CDR3 covers 14 residues. CDR3 protein: CASSLDRGRYGYTF. CDR3 nucleotides: TGTGCCAGCAGCTTGGACAGGGGGAGGTATGGCTACACCTTC.

The V gene is TRBV7-3, the J gene TRBJ2-7, with 9 positions matching TRBD1. Germline V gives CDR1 SGHTA, CDR2 FQGTGA. The CDR3 is 14 residues long. Trimming at V came to 5 bases and at J to 3 bases, leaving 5 bases not matched to a gene. As DNA, the CDR3 is TGTGCCAGCAGCCGGCCGGGACAGGGCTACGAGCAGTACTTC. Protein sequence: CASSRPGQGYEQYF.

The chain joins TRBV10-3 to TRBJ1-2, with D possibly matching TRBD1 (5 bases). Deletions cut 4 bases from V and 6 bases from J, with 15 bases between. Germline-derived CDR1 and CDR2 are ENHRY and SYGVKD. This CDR3 comprises 14 residues. CDR3 nucleotide sequence: TGTGCCATCAGTGGTCAGGGCCTCATTGATGGCTACACCTTC. Translating it yields CAISGQGLIDGYTF.

The chain links TRBV6-6 to TRBJ1-2; D not resolved. Trimming removed 0 bases from V and 3 bases from J, with 5 bases in between. The CDR3 has 13 amino acids. Germline CDR1 is MNHNY and CDR2 is SVGAGI (reference sequence). CDR3 amino acids: CASSYSGDYGYTF. The CDR3 nucleotides read TGTGCCAGCAGTTACTCGGGAGACTATGGCTACACCTTC.

This chain links TRBV10-2 with TRBJ1-5; no clear D gene. The CDR3 runs to 12 residues. The V end was cut by 8 bases, the J end by 5 bases, with 10 bases between. From germline, CDR1 is WSHSY and CDR2 SAAADI. CDR3 protein: CASGPSYQPQHF. The DNA of the CDR3 is TGCGCCAGCGGTCCCAGTTATCAGCCCCAGCATTTT.

The V and J genes are TRBV27 and TRBJ1-1; D is uncertain. Germline CDR1 and CDR2: MNHEY and SMNVEV (reference sequence). The CDR3 is 15 residues long. Between the trimmed V and J ends, which lost 6 bases and 3 bases, there was a span of 17 bases. The CDR3 DNA follows: TGTGCCAGCAGGGACCTTTGGAGTAGTTACACTGAAGCTTTCTTT. It codes for CASRDLWSSYTEAFF.

The chain couples TRBV6-5 to TRBJ1-1, with D maybe TRBD1 (5 bases). The CDR3 contains 14 residues. Germline CDR1 is MNHEY and CDR2 is SVGAGI. Between the trimmed V and J ends, which lost 2 bases and 7 bases, there was a span of 14 bases. This chain's CDR3 is CASSYGGADREAFF. The CDR3 nucleotides are TGTGCCAGCAGTTACGGTGGGGCGGACCGTGAAGCTTTCTTT.

The chain links TRBV5-1 to TRBJ2-7; D is possibly TRBD2 (5 bases). V was clipped by 1 base and J by 3 bases, with 14 bases between them. This CDR3 is 15 amino acids long. Looked up from germline, CDR1 is SGHRS and CDR2 is YFSETQ. CDR3 nucleotide sequence: TGCGCCAGCAGCTTGAGTAGCGATAAAATCTACGAGCAGTACTTC. It translates to CASSLSSDKIYEQYF.